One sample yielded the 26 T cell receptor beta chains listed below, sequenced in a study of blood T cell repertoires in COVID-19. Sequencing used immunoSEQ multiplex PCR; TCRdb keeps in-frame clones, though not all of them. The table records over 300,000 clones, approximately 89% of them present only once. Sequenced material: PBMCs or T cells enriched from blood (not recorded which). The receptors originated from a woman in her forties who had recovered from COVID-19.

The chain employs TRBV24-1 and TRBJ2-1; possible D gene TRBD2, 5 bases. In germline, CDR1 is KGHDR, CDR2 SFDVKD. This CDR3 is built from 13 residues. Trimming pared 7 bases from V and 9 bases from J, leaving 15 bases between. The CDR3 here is CATRLVDRGEQFF. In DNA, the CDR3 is TGTGCCACCAGATTAGTAGATCGGGGTGAGCAGTTCTTC.

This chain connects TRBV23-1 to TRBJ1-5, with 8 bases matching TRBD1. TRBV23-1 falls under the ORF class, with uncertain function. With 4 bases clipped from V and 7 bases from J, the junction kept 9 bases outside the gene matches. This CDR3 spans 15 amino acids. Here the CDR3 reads CASSPRDRLGQPQHF. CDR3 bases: TGCGCCAGCAGTCCCAGGGACAGGCTAGGACAGCCCCAGCATTTT.

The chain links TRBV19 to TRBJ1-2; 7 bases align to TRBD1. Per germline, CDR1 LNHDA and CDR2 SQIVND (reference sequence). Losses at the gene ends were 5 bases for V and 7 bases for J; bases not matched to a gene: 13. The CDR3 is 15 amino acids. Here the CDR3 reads CASSLRGAGGIGYTF. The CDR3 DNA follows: TGTGCCAGTAGTCTGCGGGGGGCAGGGGGTATTGGCTACACCTTC.

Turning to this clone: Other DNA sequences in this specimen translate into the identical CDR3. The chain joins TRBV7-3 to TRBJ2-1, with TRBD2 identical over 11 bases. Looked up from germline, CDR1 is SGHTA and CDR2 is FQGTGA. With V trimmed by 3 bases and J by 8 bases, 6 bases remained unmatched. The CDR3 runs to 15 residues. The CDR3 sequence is CASSFSGGAWDEQFF. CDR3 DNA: TGTGCCAGCAGCTTTAGCGGGGGGGCGTGGGATGAGCAGTTCTTC. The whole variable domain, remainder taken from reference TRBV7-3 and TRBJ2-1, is GAGVSQTPSNKVTEKGKYVELRCDPISGHTALYWYRQSLGQGPEFLIYFQGTGAADDSGLPNDRFFAVRPEGSVSTLKIQRTERGDSAVYLCASSFSGGAWDEQFFGPGTRLTVL.

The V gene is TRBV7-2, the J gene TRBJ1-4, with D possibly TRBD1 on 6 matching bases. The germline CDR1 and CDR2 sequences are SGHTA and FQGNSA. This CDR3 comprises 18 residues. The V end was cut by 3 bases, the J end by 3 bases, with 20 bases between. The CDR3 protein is CASSLLQGSIPANEKLFF. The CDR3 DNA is TGTGCCAGCAGCTTGTTACAGGGCTCAATCCCAGCTAATGAAAAACTGTTTTTT.

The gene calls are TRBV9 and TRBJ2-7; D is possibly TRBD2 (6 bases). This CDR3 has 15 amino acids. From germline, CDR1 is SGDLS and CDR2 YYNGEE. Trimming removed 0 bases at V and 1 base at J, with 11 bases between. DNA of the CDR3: TGTGCCAGCAGCGTAGGCCTAGCGTTGTCCTACGAGCAGTACTTC. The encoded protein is CASSVGLALSYEQYF.

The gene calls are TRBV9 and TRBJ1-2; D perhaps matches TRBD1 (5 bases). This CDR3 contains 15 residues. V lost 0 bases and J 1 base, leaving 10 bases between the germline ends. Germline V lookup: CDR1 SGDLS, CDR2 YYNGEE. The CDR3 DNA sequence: TGTGCCAGCAGCGTAGCGGGGGGACTTAACTATGGCTACACCTTC. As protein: CASSVAGGLNYGYTF.

CDR3 nucleotide sequence: TGTGCCAGCGGAGTTAACAATCAGCCCCAGCATTTT. Its protein product is CASGVNNQPQHF. The chain combines TRBV28 with TRBJ1-5, with D hard to call. Looked up from germline, CDR1 is MDHEN and CDR2 is SYDVKM. With 8 bases removed from V and 3 bases from J, the gap between germline ends came to 8 bases. The length of the CDR3 is 12 residues.

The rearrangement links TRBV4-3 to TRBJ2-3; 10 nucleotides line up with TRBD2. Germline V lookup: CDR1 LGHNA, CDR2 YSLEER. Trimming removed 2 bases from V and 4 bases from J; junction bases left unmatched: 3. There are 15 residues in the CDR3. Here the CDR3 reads CASSQTSGDPDTQYF. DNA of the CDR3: TGCGCCAGCAGCCAAACTAGCGGGGACCCAGATACGCAGTATTTT.

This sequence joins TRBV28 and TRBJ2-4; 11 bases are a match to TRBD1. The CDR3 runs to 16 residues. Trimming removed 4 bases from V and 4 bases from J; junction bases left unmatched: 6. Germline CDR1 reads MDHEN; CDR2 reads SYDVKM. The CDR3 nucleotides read TGTGCCAGCAGTTCCCTGGGGACAGGGGGAAAAAACATTCAGTACTTC. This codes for CASSSLGTGGKNIQYF.

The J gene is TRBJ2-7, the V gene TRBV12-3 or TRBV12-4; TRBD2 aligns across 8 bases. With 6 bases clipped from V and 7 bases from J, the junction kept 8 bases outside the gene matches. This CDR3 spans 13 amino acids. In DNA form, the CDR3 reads TGTGCCAGCAGGCCGGGGGGGCCGTCAGAGCAGTACTTC. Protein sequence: CASRPGGPSEQYF.

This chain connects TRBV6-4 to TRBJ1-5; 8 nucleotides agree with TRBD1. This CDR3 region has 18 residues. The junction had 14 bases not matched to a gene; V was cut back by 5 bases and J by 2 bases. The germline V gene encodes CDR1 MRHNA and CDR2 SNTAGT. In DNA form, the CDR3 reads TGTGCCAGCAGTCCGGCGAGACAGGGGCTATCCGGCAATCAGCCCCAGCATTTT. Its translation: CASSPARQGLSGNQPQHF.

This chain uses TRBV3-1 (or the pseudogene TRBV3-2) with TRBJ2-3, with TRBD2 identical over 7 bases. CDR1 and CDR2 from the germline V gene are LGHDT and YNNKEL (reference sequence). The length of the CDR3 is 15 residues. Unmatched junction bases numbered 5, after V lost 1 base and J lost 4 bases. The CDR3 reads CASSQVGGRSDTQYF. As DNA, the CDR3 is TGTGCCAGCAGCCAAGTGGGCGGGAGATCAGATACGCAGTATTTT.

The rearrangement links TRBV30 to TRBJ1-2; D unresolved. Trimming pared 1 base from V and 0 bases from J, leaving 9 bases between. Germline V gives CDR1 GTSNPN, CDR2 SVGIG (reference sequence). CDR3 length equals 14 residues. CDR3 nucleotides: TGTGCCTGGAGTGGTACTTGGTCTAACTATGGCTACACCTTC. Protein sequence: CAWSGTWSNYGYTF.

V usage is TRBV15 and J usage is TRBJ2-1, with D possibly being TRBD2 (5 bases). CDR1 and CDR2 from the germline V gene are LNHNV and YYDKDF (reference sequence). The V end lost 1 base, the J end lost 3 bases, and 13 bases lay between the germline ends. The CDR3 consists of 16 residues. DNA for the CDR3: TGTGCCACCAGCAGAGTCGGCCTAGCCCACTACAATGAGCAGTTCTTC. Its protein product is CATSRVGLAHYNEQFF.

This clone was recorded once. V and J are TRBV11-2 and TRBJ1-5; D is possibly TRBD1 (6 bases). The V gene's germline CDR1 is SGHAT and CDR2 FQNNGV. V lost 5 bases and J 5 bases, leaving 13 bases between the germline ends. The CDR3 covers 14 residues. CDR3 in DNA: TGTGCCAGCAGCGCCCGGGACATCGATCAGCCCCAGCATTTT. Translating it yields CASSARDIDQPQHF.

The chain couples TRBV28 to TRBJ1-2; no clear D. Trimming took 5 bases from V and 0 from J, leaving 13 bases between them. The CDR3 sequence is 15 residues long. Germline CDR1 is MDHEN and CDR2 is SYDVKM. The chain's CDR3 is CASSAHSDANYGYTF. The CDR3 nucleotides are TGTGCCAGCAGTGCCCACAGTGACGCTAACTATGGCTACACCTTC.

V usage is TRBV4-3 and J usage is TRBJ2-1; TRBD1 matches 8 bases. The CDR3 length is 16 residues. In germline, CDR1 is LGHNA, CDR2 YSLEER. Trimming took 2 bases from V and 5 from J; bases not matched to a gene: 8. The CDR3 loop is CASSQRSGTGNNEQFF. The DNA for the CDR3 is TGCGCCAGCAGCCAACGGTCCGGGACAGGCAACAATGAGCAGTTCTTC.

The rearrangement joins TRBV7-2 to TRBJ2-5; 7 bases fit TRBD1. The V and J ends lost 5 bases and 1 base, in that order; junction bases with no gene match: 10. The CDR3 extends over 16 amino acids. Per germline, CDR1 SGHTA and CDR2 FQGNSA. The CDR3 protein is CASSTEPGQSQETQYF. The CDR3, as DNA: TGTGCCAGCAGCACAGAACCGGGACAGAGCCAAGAGACCCAGTACTTC. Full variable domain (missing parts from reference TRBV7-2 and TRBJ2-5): GAGVSQSPSNKVTEKGKDVELRCDPISGHTALYWYRQSLGQGLEFLIYFQGNSAPDKSGLPSDRFSAERTGGSVSTLTIQRTQQEDSAVYLCASSTEPGQSQETQYFGPGTRLLVL.

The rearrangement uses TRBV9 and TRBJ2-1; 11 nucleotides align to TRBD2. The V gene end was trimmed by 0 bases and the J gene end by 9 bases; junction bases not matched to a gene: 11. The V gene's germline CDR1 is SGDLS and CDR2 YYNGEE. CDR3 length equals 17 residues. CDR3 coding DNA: TGTGCCAGCAGCGTAGTAGGAGGGCTAGCGGGGGGTTCTGAGCAGTTCTTC. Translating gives CASSVVGGLAGGSEQFF.

The chain's CDR3 is CATSSPPGYYEQYF. The CDR3 DNA reads as TGTGCCACCAGCAGTCCCCCAGGCTACTACGAGCAGTACTTC. The chain has TRBV15 and TRBJ2-7; no reliable D call. From germline, CDR1 is LNHNV and CDR2 YYDKDF (reference sequence). The CDR3 is made up of 14 amino acids. V was clipped by 3 bases and J by 3 bases, with 12 bases between them.

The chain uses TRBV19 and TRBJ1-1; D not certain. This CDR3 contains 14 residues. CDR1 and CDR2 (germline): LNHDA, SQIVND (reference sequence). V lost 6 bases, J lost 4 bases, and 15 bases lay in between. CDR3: CASRKDSGGTEAFF. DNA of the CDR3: TGTGCCAGTAGAAAGGACTCTGGAGGCACTGAAGCTTTCTTT.

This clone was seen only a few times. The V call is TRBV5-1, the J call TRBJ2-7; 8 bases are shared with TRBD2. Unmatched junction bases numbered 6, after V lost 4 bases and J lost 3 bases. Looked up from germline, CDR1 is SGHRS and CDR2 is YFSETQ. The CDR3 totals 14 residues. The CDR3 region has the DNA TGCGCCAGCAGCCCGGGAGGGGGAAACTACGAGCAGTACTTC. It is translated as CASSPGGGNYEQYF.

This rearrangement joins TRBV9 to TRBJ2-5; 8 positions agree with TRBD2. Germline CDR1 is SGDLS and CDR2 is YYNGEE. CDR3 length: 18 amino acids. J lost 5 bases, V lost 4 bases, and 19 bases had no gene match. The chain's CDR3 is CASSLSPGRALEGETQYF. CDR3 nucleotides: TGTGCCAGCAGCCTTAGTCCCGGGAGGGCCCTGGAGGGGGAGACCCAGTACTTC. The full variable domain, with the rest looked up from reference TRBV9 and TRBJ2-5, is DSGVTQTPKHLITATGQRVTLRCSPRSGDLSVYWYQQSLDQGLQFLIQYYNGEERAKGNILERFSAQQFPDLHSELNLSSLELGDSALYFCASSLSPGRALEGETQYFGPGTRLLVL.

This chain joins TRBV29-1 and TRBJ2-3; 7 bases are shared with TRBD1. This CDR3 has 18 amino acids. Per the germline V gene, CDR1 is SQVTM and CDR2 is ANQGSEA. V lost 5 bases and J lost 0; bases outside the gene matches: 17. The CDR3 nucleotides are TGCAGCGTTCACTCCCTAAAGCCGGACAGGATTAGCACAGATACGCAGTATTTT. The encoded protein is CSVHSLKPDRISTDTQYF.

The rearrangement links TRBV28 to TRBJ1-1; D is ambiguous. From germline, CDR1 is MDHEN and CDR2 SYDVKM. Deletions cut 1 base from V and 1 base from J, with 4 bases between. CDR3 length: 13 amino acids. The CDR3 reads CASSLFRNTEAFF. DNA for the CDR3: TGTGCCAGCAGTTTATTCAGGAACACTGAAGCTTTCTTT.